What follows are 6 T cell receptor beta chains derived from one specimen sequenced in a study of T-cell memory formation after mild COVID-19. TCRdb re-called the 5' RACE reads through MiXCR, storing one row per CDR3 protein. Of about 400,000 distinct CDR3 sequences listed, 23% were seen once; the top ten hold under 15%. The sample comprised PBMCs or a T cell subset sorted from them (not recorded which). These receptors all come from an adult woman who had mild COVID-19 (a few samples of this study predate the infection). Cell type and time point are not known.

In DNA, the CDR3 is TGCGCCAGCAGGTCGGGTCCAGGGGTCGATTCACCCCTCCACTTT. It specifies CASRSGPGVDSPLHF. The chain has TRBV5-1 and TRBJ1-6; perhaps TRBD1 as D (6 bases). The CDR3 contains 15 residues. CDR1 is SGHRS, CDR2 YFSETQ, per germline. Trimming pared 5 bases from V and 8 bases from J, leaving 17 bases between.

This clonotype was counted once. This chain uses TRBV4-2 with TRBJ2-1; no firm D call. Germline V gene data show CDR1 as LGHNA and CDR2 as YNFKEQ. The CDR3 sequence is 15 residues long. V was trimmed by 0 bases and J by 6 bases, leaving 12 bases between them. In DNA form, the CDR3 reads TGTGCCAGCAGCCAAGATAGGGCAGGCAGCAATGAGCAGTTCTTC. It yields the protein CASSQDRAGSNEQFF.

In its sample, this clonotype was seen a few times. The chain is built from TRBV9 and TRBJ2-1; D unresolved. Germline V gene sequence: CDR1 SGDLS, CDR2 YYNGEE. Between the trimmed V and J ends, which lost 4 bases and 2 bases, there was a span of 13 bases. The CDR3 is 15 amino acids. CDR3 in DNA: TGTGCCAGCAGCTCCAGCGCGAGGACCTACAATGAGCAGTTCTTC. Its protein is CASSSSARTYNEQFF.

This clonotype was seen ten or more times. The chain joins TRBV7-8 to TRBJ2-3; D may be TRBD1 (6 bases). Deletions cut 5 bases from V and 2 bases from J, with 17 bases between. The CDR3 sequence is 16 residues long. The germline V gene has CDR1 SGHVS and CDR2 FQNEAQ. In DNA, the CDR3 is TGTGCCAGCAGCAGGACTGGCGCAGGGGCCACAGATACGCAGTATTTT. Translating it yields CASSRTGAGATDTQYF.

V and J are TRBV20-1 and TRBJ2-7; 12 bases map to TRBD2. Losses at the gene ends were 0 bases for V and 3 bases for J; bases not matched to a gene: 6. Germline V CDR1 and CDR2: DFQATT, SNEGSKA (reference sequence). The CDR3 contains 16 residues. CDR3 DNA: TGCAGTGCTAGAGATGAGACTAGCGGGAGAAACTACGAGCAGTACTTC. Translated: CSARDETSGRNYEQYF.

This clonotype was seen more than once but under ten times. The V and J genes are TRBV4-1 and TRBJ2-5; the match to TRBD2 covers 10 bases. Germline lookup yields CDR1 MGHRA and CDR2 YSYEKL. The CDR3 runs 16 residues. J was trimmed by 5 bases and V by 3 bases; bases with no gene match: 9. The CDR3 coding sequence is TGCGCCAGCAGCCACGGTAGCGGGGGGCTCGGTGAGACCCAGTACTTC. Its translation: CASSHGSGGLGETQYF.